The next 23 T cell receptor beta chains were all read from a single sample in a study of cytomegalovirus exposure and HLA in healthy donors. Researchers ran the PCR with 60 Vbeta and 13 Jbeta primers. Sequencing used immunoSEQ multiplex PCR; TCRdb keeps in-frame clones, though not all of them. The sample includes around 130,000 clones, over 8.5% of them seen just once. The sample comprised PBMCs. The receptors were gathered from a woman in her thirties or forties in good health and CMV-seropositive.

This clone was counted a few times. The rearrangement joins TRBV11-2 to TRBJ1-6; 7 positions match TRBD1. CDR1 SGHAT and CDR2 FQNNGV come from the germline V gene. The CDR3 runs 16 residues. V gave up 5 bases and J gave up 5 bases; unmatched junction bases: 9. The CDR3, as DNA: TGTGCCAGCAGCCGCCCCACAGGGGAGCATAATTCACCCCTCCACTTT. Its protein product is CASSRPTGEHNSPLHF.

This clone was seen ten or more times. V usage is TRBV7-8 and J usage is TRBJ2-5, with 10 bases matching TRBD1. The trim removed 1 base at V and 5 bases at J, leaving 4 bases unmatched. The germline gives CDR1 SGHVS, CDR2 FQNEAQ. This CDR3 spans 15 amino acids. The CDR3 DNA sequence: TGTGCCAGCAGCTTAGGTGGGACAGGGGAGGAGACCCAGTACTTC. Translation gives CASSLGGTGEETQYF.

This clone has more than one count but fewer than ten. This chain joins TRBV7-2 and TRBJ2-1; 10 bases map to TRBD1. The CDR3 runs 15 residues. Germline V lookup: CDR1 SGHTA, CDR2 FQGNSA. V dropped 5 bases and J dropped 3; count of bases not matched to a gene: 4. Written as DNA, the CDR3 is TGTGCCAGCAGCGACGGGACAGGGGACTACAATGAGCAGTTCTTC. Translating gives CASSDGTGDYNEQFF.

This clone was counted between two and nine times. The gene calls are TRBV25-1 and TRBJ1-6; D remains unclear. Germline V CDR1 and CDR2: MGHDK, SYGVNS. V was cut by 3 bases and J by 8 bases, with 14 bases left in between. The CDR3 contains 15 residues. The CDR3 region has the DNA TGTGCCAGCAGTGACCCGGGAGCCGGGGATTCACCCCTCCACTTT. It is translated as CASSDPGAGDSPLHF. The variable domain in full, with the rest retrieved from reference TRBV25-1 and TRBJ1-6, is EADIYQTPRYLVIGTGKKITLECSQTMGHDKMYWYQQDPGMELHLIHYSYGVNSTEKGDLSSESTVSRIRTEHFPLTLESARPSHTSQYLCASSDPGAGDSPLHFGNGTRLTVT.

This clone was seen a handful of times. The gene calls are TRBV14 and TRBJ1-3, with D uncertain. The ends were cut back, 1 base at V and 8 bases at J, with 18 bases in the middle. The CDR3 loop spans 16 amino acids. Germline V CDR1 and CDR2: SGHDN, FVKESK. The CDR3 nucleotides are TGTGCCAGCAGCCAAGGCGGTGCTTATGTGGAATACACCATATATTTT. This sequence encodes CASSQGGAYVEYTIYF.

The chain links TRBV19 to TRBJ1-1, with D possibly TRBD1 on 6 matching bases. In germline, CDR1 is LNHDA, CDR2 SQIVND (reference sequence). The V end lost 5 bases, the J end lost 6 bases, and 16 bases lay between the germline ends. This CDR3 has 14 residues. CDR3: CASSPDRDISEAFF. DNA for the CDR3: TGTGCCAGTAGTCCGGACCGGGACATATCTGAAGCTTTCTTT.

This clone was seen only a few times. The chain has TRBV29-1 and TRBJ1-3; D call uncertain. Germline assignment: CDR1 SQVTM and CDR2 ANQGSEA. Between the trimmed V and J ends, which lost 4 bases and 2 bases, there was a span of 9 bases. This CDR3 spans 13 amino acids. The CDR3 is CSVGRRTGNTIYF. CDR3 bases: TGCAGCGTTGGGCGGAGGACTGGAAACACCATATATTTT.

This clone was found a few times. The V and J genes are TRBV5-1 and TRBJ2-1; 7 bases are shared with TRBD1. CDR1 and CDR2 (germline): SGHRS, YFSETQ. J gave up 8 bases and V 4 bases, and 6 bases lay outside the gene matches. CDR3 length equals 13 residues. The CDR3 region is CASSPNRGHEQFF. CDR3 in DNA: TGCGCCAGCAGCCCAAACAGGGGCCATGAGCAGTTCTTC.

This clone was seen a handful of times. The V gene is TRBV29-1, the J gene TRBJ1-2; TRBD1 matches 7 bases. The ends lost 4 bases at V and 6 bases at J; junction bases unmatched: 5. Looked up from germline, CDR1 is SQVTM and CDR2 is ANQGSEA. CDR3 length: 12 amino acids. In DNA, the CDR3 is TGCAGCGTTGTAAGTCAGGGGGATGGCTACACCTTC. Translating gives CSVVSQGDGYTF. The whole variable domain, remainder taken from reference TRBV29-1 and TRBJ1-2, is SAVISQKPSRDICQRGTSLTIQCQVDSQVTMMFWYRQQPGQSLTLIATANQGSEATYESGFVIDKFPISRPNLTFSTLTVSNMSPEDSSIYLCSVVSQGDGYTFGSGTRLTVV.

The table lists this clone with a few counts. V gene TRBV27 combines with J gene TRBJ2-5; perhaps TRBD1 as D (5 bases). Germline CDR1 is MNHEY and CDR2 is SMNVEV (reference sequence). The V end was cut by 5 bases, the J end by 3 bases, with 13 bases between. CDR3 length: 14 residues. For the CDR3, the DNA is TGTGCCAGCAGTCCCACTTGGGGCGAAGAGACCCAGTACTTC. As protein: CASSPTWGEETQYF.

The J gene is TRBJ1-2, the V gene TRBV19; D remains ambiguous. Trimming removed 6 bases from V and 6 bases from J, with 17 bases in between. Germline V lookup: CDR1 LNHDA, CDR2 SQIVND (reference sequence). This CDR3 has 14 amino acids. CDR3 protein: CASSSRYFSDGYTF. The CDR3 DNA sequence: TGTGCCAGTAGCTCCAGGTACTTTAGCGATGGCTACACCTTC.

CDR3 DNA sequence: TGTGCCAGCAGCGTAGCTGGGAGACAGGGATCAGATACGCAGTATTTT. As protein: CASSVAGRQGSDTQYF. The chain employs TRBV9 and TRBJ2-3, with TRBD1 matching 7 bases. Trimming removed 0 bases from V and 4 bases from J; junction bases left unmatched: 8. This CDR3 has 16 amino acids. CDR1 is SGDLS and CDR2 is YYNGEE in the germline V gene.

The rearrangement uses TRBV7-9 and TRBJ2-2; D is possibly TRBD1 (5 bases). Trimming removed 1 base at V and 7 bases at J, with 13 bases between. This CDR3 comprises 15 residues. Germline V gene data show CDR1 as SEHNR and CDR2 as FQNEAQ (reference sequence). The CDR3 is CASSLEGDVYGELFF. As DNA, the CDR3 is TGTGCCAGCAGCTTAGAAGGGGATGTATACGGGGAGCTGTTTTTT.

This clone was detected a few times. V usage is TRBV5-1 and J usage is TRBJ2-5, with D unresolved. V lost 0 bases to trimming and J lost 1 base, with 7 bases between them. Germline-derived CDR1 and CDR2 are SGHRS and YFSETQ. This CDR3 is 14 amino acids long. The CDR3 nucleotides read TGCGCCAGCAGCTTGGATGGCAGCCAAGAGACCCAGTACTTC. Translating it yields CASSLDGSQETQYF. Together with reference TRBV5-1 and TRBJ2-5, the CDR3 gives the full variable domain: KAGVTQTPRYLIKTRGQQVTLSCSPISGHRSVSWYQQTPGQGLQFLFEYFSETQRNKGNFPGRFSGRQFSNSRSEMNVSTLELGDSALYLCASSLDGSQETQYFGPGTRLLVL.

V usage is TRBV7-7 and J usage is TRBJ2-3; the D gene is possibly TRBD1 (6 bases). V was cut by 1 base and J by 3 bases, with 11 bases left in between. Germline V lookup: CDR1 SSHAT, CDR2 FNYEAQ (reference sequence). The length of the CDR3 is 15 residues. The CDR3 spells CASSLGRGETDTQYF. CDR3 coding DNA: TGTGCCAGCAGCTTAGGCAGGGGCGAAACAGATACGCAGTATTTT.

V gene TRBV6-5 combines with J gene TRBJ1-1, with a tentative D call TRBD1 (5 bases). Germline CDR1 reads MNHEY; CDR2 reads SVGAGI. The CDR3 is 14 amino acids. Trimming took off 2 bases at V and 6 bases at J, with 13 bases between the two ends. CDR3 amino acids: CASSYDSLRSEAFF. The DNA of the CDR3 is TGTGCCAGCAGTTACGACAGTCTCCGTTCTGAAGCTTTCTTT.

The chain carries TRBV5-1 and TRBJ1-2, with 7 positions matching TRBD1. V lost 0 bases and J lost 6; bases outside the gene matches: 5. This CDR3 spans 14 amino acids. Germline V gene lookup returns CDR1 SGHRS and CDR2 YFSETQ. The CDR3 reads CASSLETGNDGYTF. The CDR3 nucleotides read TGCGCCAGCAGCTTGGAGACAGGGAATGATGGCTACACCTTC.

This clone showed up just a few times. The J gene is TRBJ2-5, the V gene TRBV4-2, with 13 bases fitting TRBD2. The CDR3 consists of 16 residues. Germline CDR1 LGHNA, CDR2 YNFKEQ. V was pared by 2 bases and J by 5 bases, with 5 bases of the junction left unmatched. CDR3 protein: CASSQILAGGPETQYF. As DNA, the CDR3 is TGTGCCAGCAGCCAAATACTAGCGGGGGGGCCTGAGACCCAGTACTTC.

This clone occurred a few times. J is TRBJ1-1 and V is TRBV30, with D hard to call. The CDR3 is made up of 16 amino acids. Germline lookup yields CDR1 GTSNPN and CDR2 SVGIG (reference sequence). V shed 4 bases and J shed 4 bases, with 22 bases lying between them. The CDR3 DNA follows: TGTGCCTGGAACCCGTACTCCGGGGTAGCCCTCACTGAAGCTTTCTTT. Its translation: CAWNPYSGVALTEAFF.

This clone occurred a few times. V is TRBV11-2 and J is TRBJ2-3, with unresolved D. This CDR3 has 11 amino acids. V gave up 2 bases and J gave up 7 bases, with 4 bases separating them. Germline V gene data show CDR1 as SGHAT and CDR2 as FQNNGV. The CDR3 loop is CASSLSYTQYF. In nucleotides, the CDR3 is TGTGCCAGCAGCTTATCATATACGCAGTATTTT.

J is TRBJ2-7 and V is TRBV27, with TRBD1 matching over 7 bases. Germline CDR1 MNHEY, CDR2 SMNVEV (reference sequence). The CDR3 is 14 residues long. V lost 3 bases, J lost 2 bases, and 4 bases stayed unmatched. DNA for the CDR3: TGTGCCAGCAGTTTGAACACAGGGGCCTACGAGCAGTACTTC. Translating gives CASSLNTGAYEQYF.

This chain links TRBV5-6 with TRBJ2-7; D may be TRBD2 (7 bases). The germline V gene encodes CDR1 SGHDT and CDR2 YYEEEE. Trimming removed 7 bases from V and 2 bases from J, with 13 bases in between. CDR3 length: 13 amino acids. CDR3 coding DNA: TGTGCCAGCGGGAGGGGGGGCCCCTACGAGCAGTACTTC. It is translated as CASGRGGPYEQYF.

This clone was found a few times. The chain links TRBV7-8 to TRBJ1-5, with 8 bases aligning to TRBD1. The CDR3 runs 17 residues. The germline V gene encodes CDR1 SGHVS and CDR2 FQNEAQ. Trimming cost V 4 bases and J 2 bases; bases outside gene matches: 10. In DNA, the CDR3 is TGTGCCAGCAGCTCACTAACAGGGGGGTTTGGCAATCAGCCCCAGCATTTT. Its protein product is CASSSLTGGFGNQPQHF.